The sequence of this T cell receptor beta chain was determined in a study of CD8 T cells in Susac syndrome. Reverse transcription used roughly 0.45 to 1 ug RNA and random hexamers. One entry per CDR3 protein results from TCRdb running MiXCR on the immunoSEQ multiplex PCR reads. The sample comprises under 200,000 distinct CDR3 sequences, around 94% of which are singletons, and roughly 0.15% rests with the top ten. Between the trimmed V and J ends, which lost 7 bases and 4 bases, there was a span of 11 bases. Germline CDR1 and CDR2: MNHEY and SVGEGT. CDR3 length: 13 residues. Material: CD4+ T cells from PBMCs. The TCR comes from a human donor in good health. The chain carries TRBV6-2 or TRBV6-3 and TRBJ1-5; maybe TRBD1 (6 bases). The CDR3 sequence is CASTWGRNQPQHF. In DNA, the CDR3 is TGTGCCAGCACTTGGGGGCGGAATCAGCCCCAGCATTTT.